These 6 T cell receptor beta chains originate from one sample sequenced in a study of sequential checkpoint blockade in melanoma. Method: immunoSEQ multiplex PCR; TCRdb's copy keeps in-frame clones and lacks some. The table includes 13,000 to 15,000 clones, about two thirds detected once. Noted treatment: randomized to nivolumab then ipilimumab (arm A) or the reverse (arm B). The starting material was CD8+ T cells sorted from blood (inferred from file names), obtained from a patient given nivolumab and ipilimumab in sequence. The receptor source for this set is a human donor with melanoma.

This chain joins TRBV6-5 and TRBJ2-1; 10 bases align to TRBD2. In germline, CDR1 is MNHEY, CDR2 SVGAGI. The CDR3 contains 13 residues. After removal of 7 bases from V and 7 bases from J, the junction contained 4 bases not matched to a gene. The CDR3 DNA follows: TGTGCCAGCAAGGGGGGACTAGCGAATGAGCAGTTCTTC. It codes for CASKGGLANEQFF.

V usage is TRBV7-9 and J usage is TRBJ1-1, with D possibly being TRBD1 (6 bases). The CDR3 has 12 residues. V was clipped by 6 bases and J by 11 bases, with 16 bases between them. From germline, CDR1 is SEHNR and CDR2 FQNEAQ (reference sequence). CDR3 nucleotide sequence: TGTGCCAGCAGAAACAGGGAAGATGGTGCTTTCTTT. Translating it yields CASRNREDGAFF.

The CDR3 protein is CASSPGGSYNEQFF. The CDR3 DNA is TGTGCCAGCAGCCCAGGGGGCTCCTACAATGAGCAGTTCTTC. The rearrangement uses TRBV7-3 and TRBJ2-1; TRBD1 aligns across 7 bases. This CDR3 is 14 amino acids long. The V gene end was trimmed by 5 bases and the J gene end by 0 bases; junction bases not matched to a gene: 1. The germline V gene has CDR1 SGHTA and CDR2 FQGTGA.

Concerning this clone: The same CDR3 can be traced to other DNA sequences in this sample. The CDR3 sequence: CASSPRDRDGYTF. DNA for the CDR3: TGTGCCAGCAGCCCTCGGGACAGGGATGGCTACACCTTC. This rearrangement joins TRBV7-9 to TRBJ1-2; 9 bases line up with TRBD1. CDR1 and CDR2 from the germline V gene are SEHNR and FQNEAQ (reference sequence). Losses at the gene ends were 5 bases for V and 6 bases for J; bases not matched to a gene: 4. This CDR3 has 13 amino acids.

The genes are TRBV6-6 and TRBJ1-1; the match to TRBD1 covers 9 bases. The junction had 4 bases not matched to a gene; V was cut back by 5 bases and J by 0 bases. Germline loops: CDR1 MNHNY, CDR2 SVGAGI (reference sequence). CDR3 length: 15 amino acids. CDR3 in amino acids: CASSPDRGMNTEAFF. The CDR3 DNA reads as TGTGCCAGCAGTCCGGACAGGGGTATGAACACTGAAGCTTTCTTT.

The rearrangement links TRBV7-9 to TRBJ1-5; 8 bases are a match to TRBD1. This CDR3 is built from 15 residues. The junction had 4 bases not matched to a gene; V was cut back by 4 bases and J by 2 bases. Germline values: CDR1 SEHNR, CDR2 FQNEAQ (reference sequence). CDR3: CASSSQGAGNQPQHF. CDR3 sequence (DNA): TGTGCCAGCAGCTCCCAGGGGGCTGGCAATCAGCCCCAGCATTTT.